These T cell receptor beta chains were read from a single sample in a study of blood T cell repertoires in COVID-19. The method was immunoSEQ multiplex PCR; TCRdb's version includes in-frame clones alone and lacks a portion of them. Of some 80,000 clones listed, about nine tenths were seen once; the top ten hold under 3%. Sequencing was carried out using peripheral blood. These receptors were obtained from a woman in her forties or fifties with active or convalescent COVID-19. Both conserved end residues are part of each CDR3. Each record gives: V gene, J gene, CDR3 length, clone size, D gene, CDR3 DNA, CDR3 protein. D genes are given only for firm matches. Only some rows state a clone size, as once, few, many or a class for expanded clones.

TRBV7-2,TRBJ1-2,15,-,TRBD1,TGTGCCAGCAGCCTTAGCGGACAGGGATTCTATGGCTACACCTTC,CASSLSGQGFYGYTF
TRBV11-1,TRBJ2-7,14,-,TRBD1,TGTGCCAGCAGCCCCGGACAGGGGATGAACGAGCAGTACTTC,CASSPGQGMNEQYF
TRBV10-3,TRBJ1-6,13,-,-,TGTGCCACCCAAGGGGGGGGAAATTCACCCCTCCACTTT,CATQGGGNSPLHF
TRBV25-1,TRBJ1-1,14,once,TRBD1,TGTGCCAGCAGTGAATACAGACAGGGGGCGGAAGCTTTCTTT,CASSEYRQGAEAFF
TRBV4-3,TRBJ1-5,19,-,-,TGCGCCAGCAGCCAAGATTGGGTTTTCGGGGAACGGAGCAATCAGCCCCAGCATTTT,CASSQDWVFGERSNQPQHF
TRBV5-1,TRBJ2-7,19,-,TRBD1,TGCGCCAGCAGCTTTTTACCCGGGACAGGGGGTCTATATTCCTACGAGCAGTACTTC,CASSFLPGTGGLYSYEQYF
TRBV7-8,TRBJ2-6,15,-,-,TGTGCCAGCAGTCTACAGCTCTCTGGGGCCAACGTCCTGACTTTC,CASSLQLSGANVLTF
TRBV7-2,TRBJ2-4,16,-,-,TGTGCCAGCAGCTTAGTTGAGGCAGGGGTCAAAAACATTCAGTACTTC,CASSLVEAGVKNIQYF
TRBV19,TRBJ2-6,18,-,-,TGTGCCAGTAGTATGCTGACCTTATCGGGGGAGAGGGCCAACGTCCTGACTTTC,CASSMLTLSGERANVLTF
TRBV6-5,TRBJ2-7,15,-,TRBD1,TGTGCCAGCAGCGCCGGGACAGGAGACTCCTACGAGCAGTACTTC,CASSAGTGDSYEQYF
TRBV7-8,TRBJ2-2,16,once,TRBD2,TGTGCCAGCAGCTCCCTAGCGGGGTTTCCCACCGGGGAGCTGTTTTTT,CASSSLAGFPTGELFF
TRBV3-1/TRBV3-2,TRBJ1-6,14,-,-,TGTGCCAGCAGTTTTTTAGACTATAATTCACCCCTCCACTTT,CASSFLDYNSPLHF
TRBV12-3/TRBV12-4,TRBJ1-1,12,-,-,TGTGCCAGCAGTTTTAGGAACACTGAAGCTTTCTTT,CASSFRNTEAFF
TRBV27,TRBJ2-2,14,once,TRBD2,TGTGCCAGCAGTTCCAGCGGGGGGATCGGGGAGCTGTTTTTT,CASSSSGGIGELFF
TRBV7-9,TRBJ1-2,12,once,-,TGTGCCAGCACCCTCGGGTCCTCCGACTACACCTTC,CASTLGSSDYTF
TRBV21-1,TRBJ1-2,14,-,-,TGTGCCAGCAGCAAGTGGGGCGTCGGCTATGGCTACACCTTC,CASSKWGVGYGYTF
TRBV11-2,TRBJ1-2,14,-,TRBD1,TGTGCCAGCAGCCCCCCGGGACAGATATATGGCTACACCTTC,CASSPPGQIYGYTF